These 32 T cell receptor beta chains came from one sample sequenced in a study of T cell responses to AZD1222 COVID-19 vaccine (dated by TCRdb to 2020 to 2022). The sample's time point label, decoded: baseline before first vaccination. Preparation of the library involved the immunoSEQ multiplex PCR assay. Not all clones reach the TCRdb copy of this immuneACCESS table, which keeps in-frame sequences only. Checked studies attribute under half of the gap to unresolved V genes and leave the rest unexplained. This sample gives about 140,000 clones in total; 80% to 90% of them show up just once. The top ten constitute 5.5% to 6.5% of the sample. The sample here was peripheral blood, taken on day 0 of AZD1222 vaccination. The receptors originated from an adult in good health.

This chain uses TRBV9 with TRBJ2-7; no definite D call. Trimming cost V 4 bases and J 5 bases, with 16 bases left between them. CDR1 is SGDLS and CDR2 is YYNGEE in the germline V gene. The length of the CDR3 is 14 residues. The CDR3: CASSPPLSVDEQYF. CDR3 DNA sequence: TGTGCCAGCAGCCCTCCCTTGAGCGTGGACGAGCAGTACTTC.

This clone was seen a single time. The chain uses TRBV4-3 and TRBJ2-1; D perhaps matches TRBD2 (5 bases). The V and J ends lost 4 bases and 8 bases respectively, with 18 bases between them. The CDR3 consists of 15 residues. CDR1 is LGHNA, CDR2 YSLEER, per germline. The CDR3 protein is CASSLRGRLQDEQFF. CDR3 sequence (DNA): TGCGCCAGCAGCCTCCGAGGGCGGCTGCAGGATGAGCAGTTCTTC.

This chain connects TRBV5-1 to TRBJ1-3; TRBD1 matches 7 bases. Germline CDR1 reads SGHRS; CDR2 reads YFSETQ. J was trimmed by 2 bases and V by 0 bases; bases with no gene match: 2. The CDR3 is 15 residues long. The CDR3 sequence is CASSLEGAAGNTIYF. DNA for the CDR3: TGCGCCAGCAGCTTGGAGGGGGCTGCTGGAAACACCATATATTTT. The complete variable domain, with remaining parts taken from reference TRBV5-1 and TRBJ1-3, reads KAGVTQTPRYLIKTRGQQVTLSCSPISGHRSVSWYQQTPGQGLQFLFEYFSETQRNKGNFPGRFSGRQFSNSRSEMNVSTLELGDSALYLCASSLEGAAGNTIYFGEGSWLTVV.

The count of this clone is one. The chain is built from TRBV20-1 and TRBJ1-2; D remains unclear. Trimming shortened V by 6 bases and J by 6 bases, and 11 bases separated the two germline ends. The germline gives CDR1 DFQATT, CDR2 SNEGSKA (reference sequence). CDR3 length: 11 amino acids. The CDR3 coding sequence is TGCAGTGCCTTTGAGAGGGATGGCTACACCTTC. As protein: CSAFERDGYTF.

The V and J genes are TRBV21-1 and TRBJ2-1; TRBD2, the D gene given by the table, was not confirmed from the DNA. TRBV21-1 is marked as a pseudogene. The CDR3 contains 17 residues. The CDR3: CASSTHASGRTYNEQFF. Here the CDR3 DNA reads TGTGCCAGCAGCACTCACGCTAGCGGGAGGACCTACAATGAGCAGTTCTTC.

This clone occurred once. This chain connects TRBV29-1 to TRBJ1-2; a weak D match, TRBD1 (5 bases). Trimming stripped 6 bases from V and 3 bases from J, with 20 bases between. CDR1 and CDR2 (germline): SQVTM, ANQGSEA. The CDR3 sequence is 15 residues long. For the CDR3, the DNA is TGCAGCGTCCGGCCCCGGCAGGGAGGACACTATGGCTACACCTTC. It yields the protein CSVRPRQGGHYGYTF.

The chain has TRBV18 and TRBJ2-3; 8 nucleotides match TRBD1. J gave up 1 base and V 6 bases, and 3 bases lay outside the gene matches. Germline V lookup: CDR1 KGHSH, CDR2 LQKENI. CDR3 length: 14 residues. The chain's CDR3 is CASSQTGGTDTQYF. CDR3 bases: TGTGCCAGCTCGCAGACAGGGGGCACAGATACGCAGTATTTT.

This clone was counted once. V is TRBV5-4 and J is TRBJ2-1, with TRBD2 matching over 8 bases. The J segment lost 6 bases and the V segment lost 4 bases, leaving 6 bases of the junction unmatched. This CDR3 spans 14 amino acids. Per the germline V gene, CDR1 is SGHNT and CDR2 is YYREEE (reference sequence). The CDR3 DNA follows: TGTGCCAGCAGCGCCAGCGGGAGTCCCAATGAGCAGTTCTTC. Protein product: CASSASGSPNEQFF.

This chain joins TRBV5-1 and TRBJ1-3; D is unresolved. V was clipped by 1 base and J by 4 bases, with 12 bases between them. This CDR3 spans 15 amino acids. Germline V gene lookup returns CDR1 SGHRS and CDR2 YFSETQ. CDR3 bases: TGCGCCAGCAGCTTGTCCGCGGTTTCCGGAAACACCATATATTTT. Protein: CASSLSAVSGNTIYF.

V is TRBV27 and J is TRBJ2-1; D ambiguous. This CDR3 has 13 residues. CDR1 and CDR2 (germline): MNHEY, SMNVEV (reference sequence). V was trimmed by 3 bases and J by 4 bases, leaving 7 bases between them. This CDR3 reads CASSFGVYNEQFF. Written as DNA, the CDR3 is TGTGCCAGCAGTTTCGGCGTTTACAATGAGCAGTTCTTC.

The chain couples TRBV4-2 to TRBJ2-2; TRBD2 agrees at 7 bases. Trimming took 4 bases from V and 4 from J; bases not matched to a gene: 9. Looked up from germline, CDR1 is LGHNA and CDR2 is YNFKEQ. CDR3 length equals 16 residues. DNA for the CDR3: TGTGCCAGCAGCCCGAGGACTAGTAAGAGCACCGGGGAGCTGTTTTTT. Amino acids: CASSPRTSKSTGELFF.

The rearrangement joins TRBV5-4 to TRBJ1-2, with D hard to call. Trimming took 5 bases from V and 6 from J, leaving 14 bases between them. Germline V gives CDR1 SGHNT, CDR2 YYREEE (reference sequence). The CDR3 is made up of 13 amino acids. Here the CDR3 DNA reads TGTGCCAGCAGGAGACGGGTTGCCGATGGCTACACCTTC. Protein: CASRRRVADGYTF.

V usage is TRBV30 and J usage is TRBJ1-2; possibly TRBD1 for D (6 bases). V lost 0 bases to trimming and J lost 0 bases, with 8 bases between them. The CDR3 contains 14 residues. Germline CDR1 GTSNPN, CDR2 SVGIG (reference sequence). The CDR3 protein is CAWSVGGANYGYTF. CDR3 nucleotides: TGTGCCTGGAGTGTAGGGGGAGCTAACTATGGCTACACCTTC.

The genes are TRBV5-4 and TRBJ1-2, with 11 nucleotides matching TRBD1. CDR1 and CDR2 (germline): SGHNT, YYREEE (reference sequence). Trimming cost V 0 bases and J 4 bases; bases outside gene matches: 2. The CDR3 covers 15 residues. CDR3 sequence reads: CASSLGTGGFYGYTF. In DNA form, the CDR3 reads TGTGCCAGCAGCTTGGGGACAGGGGGCTTCTATGGCTACACCTTC.

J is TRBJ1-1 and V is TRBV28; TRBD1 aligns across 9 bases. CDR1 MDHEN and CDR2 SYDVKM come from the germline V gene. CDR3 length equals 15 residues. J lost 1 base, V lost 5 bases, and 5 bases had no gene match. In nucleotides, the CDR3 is TGTGCCAGCAGTCAAAGACAGGGGGGGAACACTGAAGCTTTCTTT. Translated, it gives CASSQRQGGNTEAFF. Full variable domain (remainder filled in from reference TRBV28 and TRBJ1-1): DVKVTQSSRYLVKRTGEKVFLECVQDMDHENMFWYRQDPGLGLRLIYFSYDVKMKEKGDIPEGYSVSREKKERFSLILESASTNQTSMYLCASSQRQGGNTEAFFGQGTRLTVV.

The DNA for the CDR3 is TGTGCCAGCAGCTTACGTTCGGGACCGTCATACGAGCAGTACTTC. Encoded protein: CASSLRSGPSYEQYF. This chain links TRBV5-4 with TRBJ2-7, with D possibly called TRBD1 or TRBD2 (5 bases each). The germline V gene has CDR1 SGHNT and CDR2 YYREEE (reference sequence). The CDR3 loop spans 15 amino acids. The V and J ends lost 2 bases and 4 bases respectively, with 16 bases between them.

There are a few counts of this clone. DNA of the CDR3: TGTGCCAGCGGACTCACTACAGGGAATAATTCACCCCTCCACTTT. It yields the protein CASGLTTGNNSPLHF. V usage is TRBV27 and J usage is TRBJ1-6, with a possible D match to TRBD1 (6 bases). This CDR3 contains 15 residues. Germline CDR1 and CDR2: MNHEY and SMNVEV (reference sequence). V was cut by 8 bases and J by 5 bases, with 16 bases left in between.

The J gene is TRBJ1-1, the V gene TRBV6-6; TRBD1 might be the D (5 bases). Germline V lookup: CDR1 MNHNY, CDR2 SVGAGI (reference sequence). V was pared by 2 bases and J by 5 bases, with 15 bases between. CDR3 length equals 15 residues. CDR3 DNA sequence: TGTGCCAGCAGTTACCTTCAGGGAATGCGAACTGAAGCTTTCTTT. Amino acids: CASSYLQGMRTEAFF.

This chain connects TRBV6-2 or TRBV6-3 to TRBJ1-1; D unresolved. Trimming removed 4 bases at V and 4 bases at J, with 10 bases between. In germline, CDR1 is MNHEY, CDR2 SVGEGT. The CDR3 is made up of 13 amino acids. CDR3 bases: TGTGCCAGCAGTTTGGACCCGGCCACTGAAGCTTTCTTT. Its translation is CASSLDPATEAFF.

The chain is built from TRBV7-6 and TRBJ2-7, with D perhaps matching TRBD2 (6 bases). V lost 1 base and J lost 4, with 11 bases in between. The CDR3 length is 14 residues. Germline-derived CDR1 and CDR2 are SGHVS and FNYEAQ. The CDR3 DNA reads TGTGCCAGCAGCTTAGACGGGAGAGGTTACGAGCAGTACTTC. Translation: CASSLDGRGYEQYF.

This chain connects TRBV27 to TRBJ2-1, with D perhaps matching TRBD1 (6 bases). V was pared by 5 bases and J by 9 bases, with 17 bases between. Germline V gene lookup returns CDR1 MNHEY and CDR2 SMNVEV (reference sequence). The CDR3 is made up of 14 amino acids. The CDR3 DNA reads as TGTGCCAGCAGTACCACCCCAGGGGTAGGTGAGCAGTTCTTC. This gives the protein CASSTTPGVGEQFF.

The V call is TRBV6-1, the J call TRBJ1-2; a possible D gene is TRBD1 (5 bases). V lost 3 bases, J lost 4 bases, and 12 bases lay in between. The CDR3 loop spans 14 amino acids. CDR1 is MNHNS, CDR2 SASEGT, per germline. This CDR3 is CASSDRGQSYGYTF. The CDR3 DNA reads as TGTGCCAGCAGTGACCGCGGACAAAGCTATGGCTACACCTTC.

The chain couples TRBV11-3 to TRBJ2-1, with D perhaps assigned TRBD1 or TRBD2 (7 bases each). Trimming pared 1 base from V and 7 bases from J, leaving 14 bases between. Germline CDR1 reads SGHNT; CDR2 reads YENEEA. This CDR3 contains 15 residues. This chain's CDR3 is CASSLGGTAGNEQFF. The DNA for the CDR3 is TGTGCCAGCAGCTTAGGTGGGACAGCGGGAAATGAGCAGTTCTTC. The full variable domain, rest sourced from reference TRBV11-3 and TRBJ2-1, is EAGVVQSPRYKIIEKKQPVAFWCNPISGHNTLYWYLQNLGQGPELLIRYENEEAVDDSQLPKDRFSAERLKGVDSTLKIQPAELGDSAVYLCASSLGGTAGNEQFFGPGTRLTVL.

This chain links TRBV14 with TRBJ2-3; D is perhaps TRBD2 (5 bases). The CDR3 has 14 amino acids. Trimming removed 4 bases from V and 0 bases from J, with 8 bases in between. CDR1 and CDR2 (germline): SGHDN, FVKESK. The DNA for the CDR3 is TGTGCCAGCAGCCCCCGGACTAGCACAGATACGCAGTATTTT. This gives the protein CASSPRTSTDTQYF.

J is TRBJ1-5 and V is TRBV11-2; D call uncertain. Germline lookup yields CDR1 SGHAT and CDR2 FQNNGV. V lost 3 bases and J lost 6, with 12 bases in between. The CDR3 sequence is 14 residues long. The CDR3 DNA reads TGTGCCAGCAGCTTGGTCGGGAAGGGTCAGCCCCAGCATTTT. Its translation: CASSLVGKGQPQHF. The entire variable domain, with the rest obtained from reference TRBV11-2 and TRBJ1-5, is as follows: EAGVAQSPRYKIIEKRQSVAFWCNPISGHATLYWYQQILGQGPKLLIQFQNNGVVDDSQLPKDRFSAERLKGVDSTLKIQPAKLEDSAVYLCASSLVGKGQPQHFGDGTRLSIL.

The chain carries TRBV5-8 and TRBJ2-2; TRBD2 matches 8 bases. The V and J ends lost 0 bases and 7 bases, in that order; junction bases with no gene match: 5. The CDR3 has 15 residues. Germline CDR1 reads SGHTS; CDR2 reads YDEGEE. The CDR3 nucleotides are TGTGCCAGCAGCTTGGTGGCGGGAGGTATCGGGGAGCTGTTTTTT. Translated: CASSLVAGGIGELFF.

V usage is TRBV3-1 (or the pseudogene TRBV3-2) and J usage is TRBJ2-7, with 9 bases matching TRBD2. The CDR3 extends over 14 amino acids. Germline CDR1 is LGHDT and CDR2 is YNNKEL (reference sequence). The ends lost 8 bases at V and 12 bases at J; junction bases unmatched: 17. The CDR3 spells CASRREGSGSLWYF. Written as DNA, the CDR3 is TGTGCCAGCCGCCGCGAAGGTAGCGGGAGTTTGTGGTACTTC.

DNA of the CDR3: TGTGCCAGCAGTATCCCTAGCGGGAGCTTCAACGAGCAGTACTTC. The encoded protein is CASSIPSGSFNEQYF. The chain employs TRBV28 and TRBJ2-7; TRBD2 matches 10 bases. Germline CDR1 is MDHEN and CDR2 is SYDVKM. V gave up 5 bases and J gave up 5 bases; unmatched junction bases: 9. The CDR3 has 15 amino acids.

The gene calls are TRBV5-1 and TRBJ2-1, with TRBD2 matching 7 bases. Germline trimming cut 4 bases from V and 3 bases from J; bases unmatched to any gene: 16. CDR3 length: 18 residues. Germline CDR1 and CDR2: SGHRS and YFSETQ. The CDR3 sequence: CASSDIRGSFSGYNEQFF. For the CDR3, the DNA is TGCGCCAGCAGCGATATTCGCGGGAGTTTTTCGGGCTACAATGAGCAGTTCTTC.

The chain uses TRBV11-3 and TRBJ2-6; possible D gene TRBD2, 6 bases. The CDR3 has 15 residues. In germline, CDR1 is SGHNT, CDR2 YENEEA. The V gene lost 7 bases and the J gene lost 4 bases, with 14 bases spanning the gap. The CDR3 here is CASNRRGSGANVLTF. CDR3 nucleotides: TGTGCCAGCAACCGGAGGGGTTCGGGGGCCAACGTCCTGACTTTC.

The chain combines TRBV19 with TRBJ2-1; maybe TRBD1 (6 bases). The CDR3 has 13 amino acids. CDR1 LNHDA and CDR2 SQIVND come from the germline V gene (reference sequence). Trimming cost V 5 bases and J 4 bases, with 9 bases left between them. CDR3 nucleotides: TGTGCCAGTAGTCTGACAGGTTACAATGAGCAGTTCTTC. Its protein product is CASSLTGYNEQFF.

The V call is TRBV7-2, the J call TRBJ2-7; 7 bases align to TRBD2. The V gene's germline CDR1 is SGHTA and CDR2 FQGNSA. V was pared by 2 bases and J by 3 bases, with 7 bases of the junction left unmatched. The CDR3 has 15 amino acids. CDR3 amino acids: CASSLLPGGGYEQYF. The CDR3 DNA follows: TGTGCCAGCAGCTTACTTCCGGGGGGTGGCTACGAGCAGTACTTC. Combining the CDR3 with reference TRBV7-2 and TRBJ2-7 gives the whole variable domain GAGVSQSPSNKVTEKGKDVELRCDPISGHTALYWYRQSLGQGLEFLIYFQGNSAPDKSGLPSDRFSAERTGGSVSTLTIQRTQQEDSAVYLCASSLLPGGGYEQYFGPGTRLTVT.